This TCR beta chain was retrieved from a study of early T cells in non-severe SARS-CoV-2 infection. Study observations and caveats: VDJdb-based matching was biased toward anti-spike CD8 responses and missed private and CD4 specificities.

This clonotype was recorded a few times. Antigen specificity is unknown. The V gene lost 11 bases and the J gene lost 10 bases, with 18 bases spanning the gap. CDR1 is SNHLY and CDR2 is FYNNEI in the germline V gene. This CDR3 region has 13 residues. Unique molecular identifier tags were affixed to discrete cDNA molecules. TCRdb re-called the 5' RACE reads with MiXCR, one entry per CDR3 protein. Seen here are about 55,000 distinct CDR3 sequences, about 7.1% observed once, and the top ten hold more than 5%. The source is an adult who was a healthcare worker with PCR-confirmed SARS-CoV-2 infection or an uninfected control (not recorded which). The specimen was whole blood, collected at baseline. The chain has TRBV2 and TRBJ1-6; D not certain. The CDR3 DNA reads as TGTGCCTTATCGGGGAGGGCCCGCTCACCCCTCCACTTT. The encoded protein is CALSGRARSPLHF.